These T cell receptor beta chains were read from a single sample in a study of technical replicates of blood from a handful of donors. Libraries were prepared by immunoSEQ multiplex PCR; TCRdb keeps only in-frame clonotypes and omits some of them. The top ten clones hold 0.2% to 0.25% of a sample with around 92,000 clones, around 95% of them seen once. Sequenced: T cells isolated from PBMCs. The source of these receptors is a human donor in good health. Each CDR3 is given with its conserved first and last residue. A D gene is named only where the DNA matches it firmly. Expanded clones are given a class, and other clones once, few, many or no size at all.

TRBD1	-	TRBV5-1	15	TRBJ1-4	TGCGCCAGCAGCGTGGCCGGGACAGGGAATGAAAAACTGTTTTTT	CASSVAGTGNEKLFF
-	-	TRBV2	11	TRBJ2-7	TGTGCCAGCCGGCGAGGCTACGAGCAGTACTTC	CASRRGYEQYF
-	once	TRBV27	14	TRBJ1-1	TGTGCCAGCAGTTTATCGGGGGGGAACACTGAAGCTTTCTTT	CASSLSGGNTEAFF
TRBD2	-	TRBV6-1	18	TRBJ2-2	TGTGCCAGCAGTGAAGCGCCTAGCGGGACCGTGAACACCGGGGAGCTGTTTTTT	CASSEAPSGTVNTGELFF
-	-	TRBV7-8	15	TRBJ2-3	TGTGCCAGCAGCTTCCTCCCGCGGCGCACAGATACGCAGTATTTT	CASSFLPRRTDTQYF
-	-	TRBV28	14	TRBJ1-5	TGTGCCAGCAGTTTGTTTAATAGCAATCAGCCCCAGCATTTT	CASSLFNSNQPQHF
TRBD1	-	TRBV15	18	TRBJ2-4	TGTGCCACCAGCGGACCCTTGGACAGGGCCATAGCCAAAAACATTCAGTACTTC	CATSGPLDRAIAKNIQYF
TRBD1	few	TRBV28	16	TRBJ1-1	TGTGCCAGCAGTTTGGGGACAGGACTCTTGAACACTGAAGCTTTCTTT	CASSLGTGLLNTEAFF
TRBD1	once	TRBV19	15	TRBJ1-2	TGTGCCAGTAGTATCCTGGACAGGGATAACTATGGCTACACCTTC	CASSILDRDNYGYTF
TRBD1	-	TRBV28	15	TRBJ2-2	TGTGCCAGCAGTTTAGGGGACAGGGAGGACGGGGAGCTGTTTTTT	CASSLGDREDGELFF
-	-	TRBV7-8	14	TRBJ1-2	TGTGCCAGCAGCTCCAGGTATCTCGTCTATGGCTACACCTTC	CASSSRYLVYGYTF
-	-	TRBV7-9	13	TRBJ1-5	TGTGCCAGCAGCTCGGAGTCCGGTCAGCCCCAGCATTTT	CASSSESGQPQHF
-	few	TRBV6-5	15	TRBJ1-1	TGTGCCAGCAGTTATCGGGGGAAGGTGAACACTGAAGCTTTCTTT	CASSYRGKVNTEAFF
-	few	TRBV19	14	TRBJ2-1	TGTGCCAGTAGTCCGATCTACTCCTACAATGAGCAGTTCTTC	CASSPIYSYNEQFF
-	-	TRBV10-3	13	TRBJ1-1	TGTGCCACCCACCCGGGACAGAACACTGAAGCTTTCTTT	CATHPGQNTEAFF
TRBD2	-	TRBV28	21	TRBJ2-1	TGTGCCAGCAGTTTCGGCGCGGGAGGGAATAGTTCCCCGACCCCATACAATGAGCAGTTCTTC	CASSFGAGGNSSPTPYNEQFF
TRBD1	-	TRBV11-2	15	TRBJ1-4	TGTGCCAGCAGCTTAGCGACAGGGGGGAATGAAAAACTGTTTTTT	CASSLATGGNEKLFF
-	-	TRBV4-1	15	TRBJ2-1	TGCGCCAGCAGCCACCTGGACAGCTCTCTATATGAGCAGTTCTTC	CASSHLDSSLYEQFF
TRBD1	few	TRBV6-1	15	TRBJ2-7	TGTGCCAGCAGTGAGGGACAGGGCTTAAACTACGAGCAGTACTTC	CASSEGQGLNYEQYF
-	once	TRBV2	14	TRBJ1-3	TGTGCCAGCAGACCCAGGGACTCTGGAAACACCATATATTTT	CASRPRDSGNTIYF
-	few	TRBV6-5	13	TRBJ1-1	TGTGCCAGCAGTTACTCGCAGGGCACTGAAGCTTTCTTT	CASSYSQGTEAFF
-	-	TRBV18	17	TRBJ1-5	TGTGCCAGCTCACCACCGGTAGAGACAGTTAGCAATCAGCCCCAGCATTTT	CASSPPVETVSNQPQHF
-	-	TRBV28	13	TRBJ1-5	TGTGCCAGCAGTTTCAGGGGACCTCAGCCCCAGCATTTT	CASSFRGPQPQHF
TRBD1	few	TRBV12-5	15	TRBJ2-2	TGTGCTAGTGCATGGGGACAGGGGGAGACCGGGGAGCTGTTTTTT	CASAWGQGETGELFF
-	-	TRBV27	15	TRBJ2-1	TGTGCCAGCAGTTCCGACAGTGGCTCCTACAATGAGCAGTTCTTC	CASSSDSGSYNEQFF
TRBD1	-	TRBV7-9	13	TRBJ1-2	TGTGCCAGCAGCGAAGGGACAGGGCTGGGCTACACCTTC	CASSEGTGLGYTF
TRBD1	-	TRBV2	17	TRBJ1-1	TGTGCCAGCAGTCGCAATCGGGACAGAGCGGTGAACACTGAAGCTTTCTTT	CASSRNRDRAVNTEAFF
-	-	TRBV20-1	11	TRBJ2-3	TGCAGTGCCCCAGAGGATTATACGCAGTATTTT	CSAPEDYTQYF
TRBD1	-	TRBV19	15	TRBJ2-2	TGTGCCAGTAGTATCTACCCGACAGGGGAAGGGGAGCTGTTTTTT	CASSIYPTGEGELFF
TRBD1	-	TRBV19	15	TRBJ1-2	TGTGCCAGTAGTACATCCGGGACAGGGGTCTATGGCTACACCTTC	CASSTSGTGVYGYTF
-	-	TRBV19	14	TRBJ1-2	TGTGCCAGTAGTATAAGGGGCAGAGACTATGGCTACACCTTC	CASSIRGRDYGYTF
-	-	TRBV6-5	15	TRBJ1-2	TGTGCCAGCAGTTACTCGCCCACAGGATCCTATGGCTACACCTTC	CASSYSPTGSYGYTF
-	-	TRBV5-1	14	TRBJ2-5	TGCGCCAGCAGCTTTTCCGGGGGCCAAGAGACCCAGTACTTC	CASSFSGGQETQYF
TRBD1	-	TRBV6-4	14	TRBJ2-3	TGTGCCAGCAGTGGGGACAGGGCAAGAGATACGCAGTATTTT	CASSGDRARDTQYF
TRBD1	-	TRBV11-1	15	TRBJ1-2	TGTGCCAGCAGCGCCAGACGGGGACAGGGGTATGGCTACACCTTC	CASSARRGQGYGYTF
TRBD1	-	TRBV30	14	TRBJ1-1	TGTGCCTGGAGTAGTACAGGGGCGCGGACTGAAGCTTTCTTT	CAWSSTGARTEAFF
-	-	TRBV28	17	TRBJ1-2	TGTGCCAGCAGTTCCAGGGGAGGGGAGAGTTTTAACTATGGCTACACCTTC	CASSSRGGESFNYGYTF
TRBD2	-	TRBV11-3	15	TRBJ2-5	TGTGCCAGCAGCTTTAGGACTAGTAGGTCAGAGACCCAGTACTTC	CASSFRTSRSETQYF
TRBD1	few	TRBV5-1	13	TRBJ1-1	TGCGCCAGCAGTCCGGACAGGGCCGCTGAAGCTTTCTTT	CASSPDRAAEAFF
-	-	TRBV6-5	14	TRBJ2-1	TGTGCCAGCAGTTACCGCCAGGACGGGGGTGAGCAGTTCTTC	CASSYRQDGGEQFF
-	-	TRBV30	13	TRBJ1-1	TGTGCCTGGAACCCTGTTAAAAGCCCCGAAGCTTTCTTT	CAWNPVKSPEAFF
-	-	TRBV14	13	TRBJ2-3	TGTGCCAGCAGCGGCCATATCACAGATACGCAGTATTTT	CASSGHITDTQYF
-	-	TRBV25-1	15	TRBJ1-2	TGTGCCAGCAGTGAATTGGAGGGATCTTTGGGTGGCTACACCTTC	CASSELEGSLGGYTF
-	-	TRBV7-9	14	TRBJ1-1	TGTGCCAGCAGCTTACCCCCGGGAGATCTGTTGGCTTTCTTT	CASSLPPGDLLAFF
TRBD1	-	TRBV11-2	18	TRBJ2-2	TGTGCCAGCAGCTCCCGAACATATGACAGGGGAGTAGCCGGGGAGCTGTTTTTT	CASSSRTYDRGVAGELFF
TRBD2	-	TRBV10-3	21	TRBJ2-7	TGTGCCATCAGTGAGTCCGTAACCTGGACTAGCGGCAAATCAAGCTTCTACGAGCAGTACTTC	CAISESVTWTSGKSSFYEQYF
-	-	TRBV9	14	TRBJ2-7	TGTGCCAGCAGCGTAGGGACAGCTATCTACGAGCAGTACTTC	CASSVGTAIYEQYF
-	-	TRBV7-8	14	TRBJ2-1	TGTGCCAGCAGCGCAATAGCGAACTACAATGAGCAGTTCTTC	CASSAIANYNEQFF
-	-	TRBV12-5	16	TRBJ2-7	TGTGCTAGTGGCTTAATATTCAGCGGGCCTTCCTACGAGCAGTACTTC	CASGLIFSGPSYEQYF
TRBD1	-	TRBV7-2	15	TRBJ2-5	TGTGCCAGCAGAGAGGGGACAGGGGGATTTGAGACCCAGTACTTC	CASREGTGGFETQYF
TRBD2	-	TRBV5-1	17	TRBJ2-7	TGCGCCAGCAGCTTTACCCGACTAGCGGGGCCCTCCTACGAGCAGTACTTC	CASSFTRLAGPSYEQYF